This T cell receptor beta chain stems from a study of blood T cells in healthy people across ages (dated by TCRdb to the mid-2010s). With respect to the entire study: Template switching captured roughly one uniquely barcoded TCR beta cDNA molecule per two T cells in model experiments. Donors were grouped into four age groups: young (average about 15 years), middle-aged (39), aged (around 60) and long-lived (around 80). Age-related changes in TCR beta repertoire diversity were measured in the study by deep sequencing normalized with unique cDNA molecular identifiers. Using the same blood draw, the study looked at two additional independent replicas of 1 million unique cDNA reads for two donors, one aged 18 to 30 and the other aged 80 or older. The paper's findings and limits, for the study overall: As age increased, observed TCR beta diversity per million T cells dropped in a roughly linear way, and a significant reduction was already evident by age roughly 40. Because the CMV infection status of the donors was unknown, age-related changes in expanded clonotypes may potentially have been confounded. Since profiling was done on bulk unsorted PBMCs, naive and antigen-experienced compartments could not be conclusively compared. Estimates of total diversity based on one million sequenced T cells were considered lower bounds and underestimates. Observed TCR beta diversity correlated strongly with the percentage of naive T cells measured by flow cytometry. Compared with the aged group, the long-lived group had more naive CD4+ T cells, fewer expanded clones and increased TCR diversity, suggesting age selection.

On this clonotype: Its antigen target is currently unknown. Base quality data are lacking; no much larger clone is found one base away.

Sequences SGHVS (CDR1) and FQNEAQ (CDR2) are obtained from the germline V gene. The CDR3 measures 14 amino acids from cysteine to phenylalanine. The only DNA kept is the CDR3, 42 bases in frame from the first base. V was cut back by 5 bases and J by 5 bases, leaving a gap of 15 bases between them. The donors were 40 or so Caucasian individuals from Russia, aged 6 to 90 years, who were systemically healthy. Each donor gave about 10 milliliters of peripheral blood, drawn into EDTA-treated Vacutainer tubes. Ficoll-Paque density-gradient centrifugation was used to isolate PBMCs, with at least 6.5 million per sample. Trizol reagent was used to extract total RNA from PBMCs, with at least 5 micrograms per sample. For every donor, flow cytometry on a PBMC aliquot measured the percentage of naive CD45RAhigh/CD27high T cells. Libraries were prepared through 5' RACE. The data were produced on an Illumina HiSeq 2500. A second PCR of roughly 6 to 11 cycles was run with a J-beta primer mix and a sample-barcoded 5' primer. A unique molecular identifier was introduced onto each TCR beta cDNA molecule by a template-switch 5' adaptor carrying 12 random nucleotides. At least 2.5 million CDR3-containing paired-end reads were obtained from each sample. First-strand cDNA synthesis was performed from all RNA using the Mint cDNA synthesis kit, with priming by a TRBC-specific oligonucleotide. All cDNA was treated with uracil-DNA glycosylase and then went through a first 18-cycle PCR with the universal primers M1SS and BC2_uni_R. The authors' analysis ran thus. Each sample was normalized by randomly selecting 1 million high-quality reads, each carrying a distinct molecular identifier. Reads sharing molecular identifiers were discarded rather than binned into consensus sequences. CDR3 identification, clonotype clustering and error correction used MiTCR with a Q25 quality threshold and the strictest error-elimination algorithm. A nonparametric unseen species model with Euler transformation was used to estimate a lower bound on total TCR beta diversity. Clones were called with MiXCR by TCRdb after fastp trimmed the public reads at Q25, and only in-frame beta chains were retained. For every CDR3 protein sequence, its rows merge into one entry that carries the most common genes and DNA. The V and J calls, along with clone size, are taken from TCRdb and not from the paper's own processing. Here the sample has around 700,000 distinct CDR3 sequences; approximately 25% occur a single time. The ten largest clones capture under 9.5% of the sample.

The same data also went into a second study, on T cells of mothers and their children. The second study reports: Nine systemically healthy Caucasian individuals served as donors, namely three mothers together with their six children. cDNA synthesis used all of the extracted RNA, with around 1.6 ug of RNA in each 15 ul reaction. In the second PCR, the M1S primer introduced both the sample barcodes and 2-4 random nucleotides. Each mother yielded over 8.5 million TCR beta CDR3 reads and each child 2.5 million to 3 million reads. Thymic selection similarly shapes TCR recombination output in related and unrelated pairs, with minor effect from inherited differences. Normalized repertoire overlap was always found to be slightly, but never significantly, higher in related mother-child pairs than in unrelated mother-child pairs. No persistent microchimeric T cell clones were detected, at a sensitivity of roughly 96 clones per million clonotypes. Deep NGS was used in the study to compare the TCR beta repertoires of mothers and children and to look for features that separate related mother-child pairs from unrelated individuals. Mothers averaged roughly 36 +/- 4 years of age and children averaged about 10 +/- 4 years. After adapter ligation was performed with NEBNext reagents, the libraries were sequenced on an Illumina HiSeq 2000 with 100+100 nt paired-end reads. To prevent cross-contamination, the mother and child libraries were prepared a month apart and were sequenced in separate runs. For each donor, somewhere between 500,000 and 2,000,000 distinct TCR beta clonotypes were identified. Naive TCR beta clonotypes were estimated from low-frequency clonotypes matched to each donor's FACS-determined naive share, without sorting.

The chain is encoded by TRBV7-8 joined to TRBJ2-5, with no confidently assigned D gene. The TCR sequence derives from a boy aged 5-17 years in good health. Source material: blood. The CDR3 region reads CASSLRLRQETQYF. The DNA sequence reads TGTGCCAGCAGCCTTAGATTGCGGCAGGAGACCCAGTACTTC.